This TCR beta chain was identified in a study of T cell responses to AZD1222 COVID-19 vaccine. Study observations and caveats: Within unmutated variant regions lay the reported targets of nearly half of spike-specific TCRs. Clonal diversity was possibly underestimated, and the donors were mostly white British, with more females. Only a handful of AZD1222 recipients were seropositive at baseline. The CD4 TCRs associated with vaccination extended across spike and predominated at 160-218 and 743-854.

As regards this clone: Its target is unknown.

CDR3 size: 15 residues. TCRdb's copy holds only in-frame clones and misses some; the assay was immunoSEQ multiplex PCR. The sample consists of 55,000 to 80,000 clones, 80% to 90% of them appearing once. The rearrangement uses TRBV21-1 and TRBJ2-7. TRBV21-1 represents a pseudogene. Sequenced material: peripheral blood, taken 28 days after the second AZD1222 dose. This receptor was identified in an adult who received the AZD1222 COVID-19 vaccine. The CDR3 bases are TGTGCCAGCAGCCCCGGGGCAGGGGGGGTCCACGAGCAGTACTTC. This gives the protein CASSPGAGGVHEQYF.